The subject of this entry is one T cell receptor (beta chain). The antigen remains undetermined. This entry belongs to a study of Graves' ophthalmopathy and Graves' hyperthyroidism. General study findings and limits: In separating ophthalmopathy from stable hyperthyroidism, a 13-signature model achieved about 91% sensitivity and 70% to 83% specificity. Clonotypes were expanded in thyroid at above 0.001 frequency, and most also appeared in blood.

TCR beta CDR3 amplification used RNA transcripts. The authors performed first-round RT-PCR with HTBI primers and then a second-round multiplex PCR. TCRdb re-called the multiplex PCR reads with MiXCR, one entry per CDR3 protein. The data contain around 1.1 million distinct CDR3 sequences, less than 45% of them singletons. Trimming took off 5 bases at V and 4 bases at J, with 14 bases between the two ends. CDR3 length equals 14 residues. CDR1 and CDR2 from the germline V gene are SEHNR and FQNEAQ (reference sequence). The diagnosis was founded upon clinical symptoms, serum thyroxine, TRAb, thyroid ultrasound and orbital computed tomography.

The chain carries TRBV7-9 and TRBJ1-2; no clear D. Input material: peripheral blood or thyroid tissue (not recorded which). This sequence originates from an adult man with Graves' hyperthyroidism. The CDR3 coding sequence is TGTGCCAGCAGCCACTACAGCGGGAGCTATGGCTACACCTTC. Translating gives CASSHYSGSYGYTF. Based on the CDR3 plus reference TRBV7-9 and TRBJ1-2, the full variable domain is DTGVSQNPRHKITKRGQNVTFRCDPISEHNRLYWYRQTLGQGPEFLTYFQNEAQLEKSRLLSDRFSAERPKGSFSTLEIQRTEQGDSAMYLCASSHYSGSYGYTFGSGTRLTVV.